This T cell receptor (beta chain) appears in the sequencing data of a study of regulatory T cells in long-lasting Graves disease. Study-level results: Persistent cases favored TRBV28, TRBJ1-2 and TRBJ2-5.

Documented time point: persistent/refractory GD, antithyroid drugs over 5 years with positive TRAb. The TCR library was made from RNA that had been extracted from PBMCs in TRIzol. Approximately 8.3 milliliters of peripheral blood went into EDTA tubes. With regard to this clonotype: The target antigen is unknown.

Through Arm-PCR of CDR3 regions and iRepertoire HTBI primers, TCR beta libraries were built. MiXCR was run by TCRdb on the multiplex PCR reads, yielding one entry per CDR3 protein. The table records 650,000 to 850,000 distinct CDR3 sequences, 25% to 30% of them present only once. Trimming took off 6 bases at V and 1 base at J, with 13 bases between the two ends. CDR3 length equals 16 residues. Specimen: peripheral blood mononuclear cells (PBMCs), collected when the disease was refractory, from a patient treated with antithyroid drugs. The receptor was derived from a female donor with Graves disease. The gene calls are TRBV12-3 or TRBV12-4 and TRBJ1-6; D is unclear. DNA for the CDR3: TGTGCCAGCAGGGCCCATTGGGGATCCTATAATTCACCCCTCCACTTT. This translates into CASRAHWGSYNSPLHF.